This T cell receptor (beta chain) was profiled in a study of Ad26.COV2.S vaccination and SARS-CoV-2 variants. On the study more broadly: Donor joined the COV1001 Ad26.COV2.S trial arm. Dosing was one shot or two shots 56 days apart.

A word on this clone: The target antigen is unknown.

The treatment denotes: about 20 received Ad26.COV2.S at low or high dose, single or two shots; about 5 received placebo; per-sample allocation not given. Repertoires come from day 63 after the first vaccine or placebo injection. Study results and caveats: Recipients given vaccine exceeded placebo recipients in spike-specific TCR breadth. Placebo and vaccine recipients had non-spike TCR breadth that was similar.

The ends lost 3 bases at V and 5 bases at J; junction bases unmatched: 9. The CDR3 is made up of 15 amino acids. In germline, CDR1 is SGHTA, CDR2 FQGTGA. The repertoire was sequenced with immunoSEQ multiplex PCR; TCRdb's copy has only in-frame clones and lacks some. The sample has hundreds of thousands of clones; around 90% are singletons. Specimen: peripheral blood, collected in a trial of Ad26.COV2.S vaccine versus placebo. The receptor was derived from a person between 18 and 65 years old who received the Ad26.COV2.S COVID-19 vaccine or a placebo. This rearrangement joins TRBV7-3 to TRBJ1-1; 7 nucleotides align to TRBD1. The CDR3 here is CASSFVSGGGTEAFF. The CDR3 nucleotides read TGTGCCAGCAGCTTCGTCTCAGGGGGAGGTACTGAAGCTTTCTTT.